The present entry profiles one T cell receptor beta chain with its context. As processed by the authors: Reference gene primer amplification gave estimated nucleated cell counts. Clones were sequenced by immunoSEQ multiplex PCR, and TCRdb holds only the in-frame ones, with some missing. Clone size and V and J calls were adopted from that table, with D and trimming inferred from the DNA. Counted here are around 210,000 clones, around 88% occurring once; the ten biggest clones make up around 1.5%. The data are from a study of blood T cell repertoires in COVID-19. This clonotype was obtained from a man aged 18 to 30 with active or convalescent COVID-19. The sequencing input was peripheral blood.

In nucleotides, the CDR3 is TGTGCCAGCACCGGACTCTCTGGAAACACCATATATTTT. Its translation is CASTGLSGNTIYF. The V gene is TRBV2, the J gene TRBJ1-3; D not certain. Per the germline V gene, CDR1 is SNHLY and CDR2 is FYNNEI. CDR3 length: 13 amino acids. Trimming pared 7 bases from V and 0 bases from J, leaving 7 bases between.